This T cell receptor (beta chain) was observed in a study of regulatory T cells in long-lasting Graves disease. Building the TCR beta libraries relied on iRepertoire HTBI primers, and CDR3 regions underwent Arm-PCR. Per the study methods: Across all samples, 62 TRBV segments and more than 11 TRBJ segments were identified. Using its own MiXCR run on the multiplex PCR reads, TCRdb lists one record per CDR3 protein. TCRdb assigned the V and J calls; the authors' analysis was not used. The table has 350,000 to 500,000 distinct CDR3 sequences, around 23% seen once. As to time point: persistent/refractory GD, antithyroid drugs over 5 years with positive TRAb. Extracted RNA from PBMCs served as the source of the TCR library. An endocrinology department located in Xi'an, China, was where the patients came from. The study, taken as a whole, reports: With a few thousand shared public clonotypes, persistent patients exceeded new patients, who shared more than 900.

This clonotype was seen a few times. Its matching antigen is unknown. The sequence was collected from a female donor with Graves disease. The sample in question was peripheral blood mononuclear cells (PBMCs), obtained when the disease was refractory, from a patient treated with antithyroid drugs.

The CDR3 DNA sequence: TGTGCCTGGAGTAGGGGACAGGGAGTGAGAAACATTCAGTACTTC. It encodes CAWSRGQGVRNIQYF. The chain joins TRBV30 to TRBJ2-4, with 9 bases lining up with TRBD1. The V segment lost 2 bases and the J segment 6 bases; nucleotides outside the gene matches: 8. The CDR3 length is 15 residues. CDR1 GTSNPN and CDR2 SVGIG come from the germline V gene (reference sequence).